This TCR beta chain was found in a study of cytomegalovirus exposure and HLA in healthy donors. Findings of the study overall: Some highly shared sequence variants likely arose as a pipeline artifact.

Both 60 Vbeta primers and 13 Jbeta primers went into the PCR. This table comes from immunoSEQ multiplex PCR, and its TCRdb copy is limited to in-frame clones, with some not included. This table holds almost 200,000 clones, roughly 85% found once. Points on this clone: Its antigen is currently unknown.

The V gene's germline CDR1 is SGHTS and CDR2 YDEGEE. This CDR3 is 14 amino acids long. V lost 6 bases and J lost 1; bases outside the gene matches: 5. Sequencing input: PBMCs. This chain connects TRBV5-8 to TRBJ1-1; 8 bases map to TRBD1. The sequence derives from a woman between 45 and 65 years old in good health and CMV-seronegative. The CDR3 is CASKPGQANTEAFF. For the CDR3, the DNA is TGTGCCAGCAAACCGGGACAGGCGAACACTGAAGCTTTCTTT.